This T cell receptor beta chain was obtained from a study of blood T cells in healthy people across ages. As for the study in general: T cells yielded about one barcoded beta molecule per two cells through template switching. Study results and limitations: Donors of long life had a larger count of naive CD4+ cells and greater diversity than aged donors.

This clonotype was seen at least ten times. Its antigen is unknown. Total RNA, at least 5.5 micrograms per sample, came from PBMCs. For the second PCR, which ran for about 7 to 12 cycles, a sample-barcoded 5' primer and a J-beta primer mix were used. TCRdb ran MiXCR on the 5' RACE reads and lists one entry per CDR3 protein. The sample shows over 600,000 distinct CDR3 sequences, roughly 46% of them seen only once. The germline V gene encodes CDR1 DFQATT and CDR2 SNEGSKA (reference sequence). This CDR3 comprises 15 residues. After removal of 0 bases from V and 5 bases from J, the junction contained 9 bases not matched to a gene.

This chain joins TRBV20-1 and TRBJ2-5, with TRBD2 identical over 7 bases. The sequencing input was blood. The source of this sequence is a man older than 75 in good health. Here the CDR3 DNA reads TGCAGTGCTAGAGACCCAGCGGGATCAGGGGAGACCCAGTACTTC. Translating gives CSARDPAGSGETQYF.